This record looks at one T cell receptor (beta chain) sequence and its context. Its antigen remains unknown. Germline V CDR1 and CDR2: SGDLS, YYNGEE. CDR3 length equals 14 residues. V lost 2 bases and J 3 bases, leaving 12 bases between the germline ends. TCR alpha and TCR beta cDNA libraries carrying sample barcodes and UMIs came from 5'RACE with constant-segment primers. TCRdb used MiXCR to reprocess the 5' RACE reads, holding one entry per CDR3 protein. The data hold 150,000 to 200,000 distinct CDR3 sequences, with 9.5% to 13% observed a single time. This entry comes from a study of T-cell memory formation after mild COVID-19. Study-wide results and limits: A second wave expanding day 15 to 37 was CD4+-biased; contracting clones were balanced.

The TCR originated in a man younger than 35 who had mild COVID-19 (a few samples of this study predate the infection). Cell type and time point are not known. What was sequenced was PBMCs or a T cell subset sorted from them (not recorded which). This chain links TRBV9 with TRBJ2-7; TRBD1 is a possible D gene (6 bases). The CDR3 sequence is CASSVGTRVYEQYF. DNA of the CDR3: TGTGCCAGCAGCGTCGGGACAAGGGTCTACGAGCAGTACTTC. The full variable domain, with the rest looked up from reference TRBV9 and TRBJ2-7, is DSGVTQTPKHLITATGQRVTLRCSPRSGDLSVYWYQQSLDQGLQFLIQYYNGEERAKGNILERFSAQQFPDLHSELNLSSLELGDSALYFCASSVGTRVYEQYFGPGTRLTVT.